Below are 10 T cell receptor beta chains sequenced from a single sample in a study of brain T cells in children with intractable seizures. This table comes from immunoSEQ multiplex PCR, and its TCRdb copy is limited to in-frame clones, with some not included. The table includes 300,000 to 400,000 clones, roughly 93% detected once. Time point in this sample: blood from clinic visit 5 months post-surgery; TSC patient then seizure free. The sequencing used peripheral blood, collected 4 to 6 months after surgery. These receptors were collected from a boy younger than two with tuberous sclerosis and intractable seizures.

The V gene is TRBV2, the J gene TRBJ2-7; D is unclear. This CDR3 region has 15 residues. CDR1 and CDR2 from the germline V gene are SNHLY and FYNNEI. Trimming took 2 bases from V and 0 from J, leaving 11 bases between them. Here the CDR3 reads CASSERPVISYEQYF. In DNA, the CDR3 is TGTGCCAGCAGTGAAAGACCTGTAATCTCCTACGAGCAGTACTTC. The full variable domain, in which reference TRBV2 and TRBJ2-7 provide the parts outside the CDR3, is EPEVTQTPSHQVTQMGQEVILRCVPISNHLYFYWYRQILGQKVEFLVSFYNNEISEKSEIFDDQFSVERPDGSNFTLKIRSTKLEDSAMYFCASSERPVISYEQYFGPGTRLTVT.

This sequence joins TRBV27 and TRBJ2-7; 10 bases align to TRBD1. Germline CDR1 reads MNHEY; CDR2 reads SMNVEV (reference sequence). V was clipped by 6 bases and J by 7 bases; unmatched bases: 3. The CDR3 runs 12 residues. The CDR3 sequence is CASSWTGGEQYF. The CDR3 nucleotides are TGTGCCAGCAGCTGGACAGGGGGAGAGCAGTACTTC.

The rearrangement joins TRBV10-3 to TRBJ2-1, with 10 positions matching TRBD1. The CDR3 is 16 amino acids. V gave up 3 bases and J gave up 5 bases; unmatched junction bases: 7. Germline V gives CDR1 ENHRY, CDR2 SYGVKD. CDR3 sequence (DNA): TGTGCCATCAGTGATCCGGACAGGGGGGCGGACAATGAGCAGTTCTTC. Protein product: CAISDPDRGADNEQFF.

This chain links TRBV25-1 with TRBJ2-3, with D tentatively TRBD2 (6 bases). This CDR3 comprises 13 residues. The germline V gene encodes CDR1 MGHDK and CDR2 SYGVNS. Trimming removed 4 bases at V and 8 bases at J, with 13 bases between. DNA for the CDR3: TGTGCCAGCAGTGGGATCTGGGAGGTTACGCAGTATTTT. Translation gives CASSGIWEVTQYF.

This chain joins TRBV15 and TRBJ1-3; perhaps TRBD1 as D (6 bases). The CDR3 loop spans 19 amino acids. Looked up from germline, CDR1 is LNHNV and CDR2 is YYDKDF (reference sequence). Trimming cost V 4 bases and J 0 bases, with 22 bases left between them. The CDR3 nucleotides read TGTGCCACCAGCATACCCCGGACAGACGGGTCCAGCTCTGGAAACACCATATATTTT. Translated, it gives CATSIPRTDGSSSGNTIYF.

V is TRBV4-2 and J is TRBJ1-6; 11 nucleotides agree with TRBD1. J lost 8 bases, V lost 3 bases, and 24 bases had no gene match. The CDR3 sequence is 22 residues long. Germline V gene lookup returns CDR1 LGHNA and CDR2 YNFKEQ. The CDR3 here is CASSQASPLRTGGLNGYSPLHF. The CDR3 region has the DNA TGTGCCAGCAGCCAGGCTTCCCCCCTCCGGACAGGGGGCCTCAATGGGTATTCACCCCTCCACTTT.

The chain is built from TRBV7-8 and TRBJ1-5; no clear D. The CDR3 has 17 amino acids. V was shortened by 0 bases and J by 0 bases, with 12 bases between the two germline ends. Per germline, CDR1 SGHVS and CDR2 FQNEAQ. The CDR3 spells CASSLAQGGYSNQPQHF. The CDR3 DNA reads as TGTGCCAGCAGCTTAGCACAAGGAGGGTATAGCAATCAGCCCCAGCATTTT.

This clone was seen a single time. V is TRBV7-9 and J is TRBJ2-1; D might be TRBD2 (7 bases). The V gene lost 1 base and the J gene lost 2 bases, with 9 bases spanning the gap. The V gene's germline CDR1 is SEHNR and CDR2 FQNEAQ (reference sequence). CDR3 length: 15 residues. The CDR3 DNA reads TGTGCCAGCAGCTTAGTCGGGGGGCCCTACAATGAGCAGTTCTTC. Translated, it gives CASSLVGGPYNEQFF.

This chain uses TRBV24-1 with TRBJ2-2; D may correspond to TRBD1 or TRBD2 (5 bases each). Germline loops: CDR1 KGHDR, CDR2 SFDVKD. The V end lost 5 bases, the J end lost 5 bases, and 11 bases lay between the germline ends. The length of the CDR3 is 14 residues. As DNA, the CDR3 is TGTGCCACCAGTGGGGACGGGTTTACCGGGGAGCTGTTTTTT. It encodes CATSGDGFTGELFF.

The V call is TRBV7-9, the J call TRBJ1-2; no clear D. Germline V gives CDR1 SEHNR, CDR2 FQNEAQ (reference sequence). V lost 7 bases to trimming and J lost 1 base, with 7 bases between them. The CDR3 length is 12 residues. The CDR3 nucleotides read TGTGCCAGCAACGACAATAACTATGGCTACACCTTC. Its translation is CASNDNNYGYTF.